This T cell receptor beta chain originates from a study of T cells in localized non-small cell lung cancer. Study-level points and caveats: Compared with tumor, uninvolved adjacent lung displayed greater T cell clonality, ranking highest overall. In adjacent lung, a median about 50 of the top 100 tumor clones were found.

The CDR3 spans 15 residues. The germline CDR1 and CDR2 sequences are SGHTA and FQGNSA. J lost 3 bases, V lost 6 bases, and 6 bases had no gene match. A remark on this clone: Its antigen is not identified.

The assay was immunoSEQ multiplex PCR, and TCRdb's table has in-frame clones only and misses some. The sample holds about 74,000 clones, less than 85% seen once. This specimen was peripheral blood, taken before any cancer treatment. The sequence came from a female donor older than 55 with stage I lung adenocarcinoma. The chain combines TRBV7-2 with TRBJ2-5; 11 bases agree with TRBD2. This CDR3 is CASRRTSGYEETQYF. CDR3 nucleotides: TGTGCCAGCAGAAGGACTAGCGGGTACGAAGAGACCCAGTACTTC.